This T cell receptor beta chain is drawn from a study of T cells after posttransplantation cyclophosphamide. Whole-study findings and limits: Tissue-infiltrating T cells from skin or gut overlapped little with blood T cells. After PTCy, TRB diversity resembled that of CNI/methotrexate controls.

The length of the CDR3 is 14 residues. The germline V and J ends were trimmed by 4 bases and 6 bases, with 17 bases remaining between them. The germline V gene encodes CDR1 SGHDT and CDR2 YYEEEE. Cyclophosphamide on days +3 and +4 followed busulfan-fludarabine conditioning and a marrow graft. To note about this clone: What it binds is unknown.

Repertoires were generated with immunoSEQ multiplex PCR, while TCRdb's copy carries only in-frame clones and drops some. The sample has 23,000 or so clones; 86% are singletons. The chain recombines TRBV5-6 with TRBJ2-7; maybe TRBD1 (7 bases). This receptor was taken from a female patient in her 30s who received an allogeneic stem cell transplant from an unrelated donor, was CMV-positive, and had no GVHD. These T cells may partly come from the graft donor. This specimen consisted of PBMCs, obtained after allogeneic stem cell transplant with posttransplant cyclophosphamide. The CDR3 nucleotides read TGTGCCAGCAGCCCTACAGGGGAGGCTTCCGAGCAGTACTTC. Translation: CASSPTGEASEQYF.